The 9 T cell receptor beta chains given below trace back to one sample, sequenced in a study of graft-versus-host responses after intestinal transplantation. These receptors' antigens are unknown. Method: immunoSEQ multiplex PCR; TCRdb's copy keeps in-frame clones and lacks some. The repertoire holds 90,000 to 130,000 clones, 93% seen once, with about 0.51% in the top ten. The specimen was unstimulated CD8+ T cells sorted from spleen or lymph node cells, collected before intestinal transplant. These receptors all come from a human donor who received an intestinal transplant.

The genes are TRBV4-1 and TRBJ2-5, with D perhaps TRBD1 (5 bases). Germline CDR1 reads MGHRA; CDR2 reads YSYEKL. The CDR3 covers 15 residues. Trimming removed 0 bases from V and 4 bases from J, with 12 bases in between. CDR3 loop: CASSQDQGGSETQYF. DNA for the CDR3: TGCGCCAGCAGCCAAGATCAGGGCGGTTCAGAGACCCAGTACTTC.

Written as DNA, the CDR3 is TGTGCCAGCAGCGGGACCCGCGGTCCCAAAAAACTGTTTTTT. It codes for CASSGTRGPKKLFF. V gene TRBV9 combines with J gene TRBJ1-4; unclear D gene. CDR3 length: 14 residues. Germline-derived CDR1 and CDR2 are SGDLS and YYNGEE. The V and J ends lost 3 bases and 9 bases respectively, with 15 bases between them.

The DNA of the CDR3 is TGTGCCAGCAGTTTCCAGGGGCGGGGCTCCTACGAGCAGTACTTC. It translates to CASSFQGRGSYEQYF. J is TRBJ2-7 and V is TRBV27, with D possibly being TRBD1 or TRBD2 (6 bases each). The CDR3 loop spans 15 amino acids. Deletions cut 3 bases from V and 0 bases from J, with 12 bases between. Germline V gene sequence: CDR1 MNHEY, CDR2 SMNVEV (reference sequence).

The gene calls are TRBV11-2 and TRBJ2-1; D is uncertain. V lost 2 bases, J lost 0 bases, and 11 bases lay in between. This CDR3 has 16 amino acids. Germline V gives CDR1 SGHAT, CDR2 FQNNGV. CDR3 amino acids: CASSLIGPISYNEQFF. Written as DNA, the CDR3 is TGTGCCAGCAGCTTAATCGGTCCGATCTCCTACAATGAGCAGTTCTTC.

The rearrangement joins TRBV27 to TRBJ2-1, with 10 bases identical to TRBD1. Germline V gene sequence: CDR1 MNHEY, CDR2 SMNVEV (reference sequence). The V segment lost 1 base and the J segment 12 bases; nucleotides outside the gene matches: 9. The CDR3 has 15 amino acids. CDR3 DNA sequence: TGTGCCAGCAGTTTATTTAAGGGACAGGGGTTAAGGCAGTTCTTC. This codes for CASSLFKGQGLRQFF.

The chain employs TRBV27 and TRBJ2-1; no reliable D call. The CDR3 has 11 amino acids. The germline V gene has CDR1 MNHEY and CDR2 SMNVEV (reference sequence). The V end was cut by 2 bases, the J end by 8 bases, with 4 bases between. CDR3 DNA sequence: TGTGCCAGCAGTTTAGGTCATGAGCAGTTCTTC. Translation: CASSLGHEQFF.

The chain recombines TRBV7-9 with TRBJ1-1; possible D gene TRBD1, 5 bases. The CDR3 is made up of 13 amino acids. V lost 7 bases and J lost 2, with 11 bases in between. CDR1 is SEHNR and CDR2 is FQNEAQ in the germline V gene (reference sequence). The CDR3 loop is CASTPTGNTEAFF. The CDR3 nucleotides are TGTGCCAGCACCCCAACAGGAAACACTGAAGCTTTCTTT.

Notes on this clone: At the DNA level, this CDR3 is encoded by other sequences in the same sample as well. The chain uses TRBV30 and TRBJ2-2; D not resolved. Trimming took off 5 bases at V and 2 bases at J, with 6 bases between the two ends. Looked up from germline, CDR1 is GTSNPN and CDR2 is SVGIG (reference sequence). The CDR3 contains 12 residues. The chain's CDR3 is CAWDTNTGELFF. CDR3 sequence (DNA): TGTGCCTGGGATACCAACACCGGGGAGCTGTTTTTT.

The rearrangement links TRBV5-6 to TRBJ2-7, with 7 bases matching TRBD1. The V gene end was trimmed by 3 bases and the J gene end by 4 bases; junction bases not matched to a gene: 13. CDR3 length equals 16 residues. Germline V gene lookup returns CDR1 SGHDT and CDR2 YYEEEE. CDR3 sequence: CASSSDLDRAPYEQYF. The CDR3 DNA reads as TGTGCCAGCAGCTCCGACTTAGACAGGGCCCCGTACGAGCAGTACTTC.